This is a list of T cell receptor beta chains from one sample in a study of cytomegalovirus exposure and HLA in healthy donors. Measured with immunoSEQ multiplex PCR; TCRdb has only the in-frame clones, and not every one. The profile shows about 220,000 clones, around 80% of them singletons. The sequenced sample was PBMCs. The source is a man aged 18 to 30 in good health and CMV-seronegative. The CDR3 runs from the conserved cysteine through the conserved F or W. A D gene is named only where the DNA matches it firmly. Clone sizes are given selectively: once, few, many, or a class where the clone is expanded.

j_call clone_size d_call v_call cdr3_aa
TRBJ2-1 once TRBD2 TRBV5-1 CASSLVAGGPGEQFF
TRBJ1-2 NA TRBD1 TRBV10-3 CAISSRTGQNSYGYTF
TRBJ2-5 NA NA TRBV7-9 CASSTGTAQETQYF
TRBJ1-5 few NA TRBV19 CASSIQGYNQPQHF
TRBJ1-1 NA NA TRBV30 CAWSHHTEAFF
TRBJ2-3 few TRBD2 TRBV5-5 CASSLLLAGADTQYF
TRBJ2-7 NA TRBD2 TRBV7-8 CASSFSGTNYEQYF
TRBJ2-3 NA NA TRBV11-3 CASSLYRESDTQYF
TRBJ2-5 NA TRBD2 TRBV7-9 CASSLGRLAGGRIETQYF
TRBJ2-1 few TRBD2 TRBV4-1 CASSLPGLAGGRINYNEQFF
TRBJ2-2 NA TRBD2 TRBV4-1 CASSQPLAGAGELFF
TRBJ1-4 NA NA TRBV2 CASSKDSATNEKLFF
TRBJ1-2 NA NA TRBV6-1 CATNTDYGYTF
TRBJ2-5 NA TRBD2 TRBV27 CATSDFSGSLETQYF
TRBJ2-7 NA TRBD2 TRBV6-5 CASRELAGASYEQYF
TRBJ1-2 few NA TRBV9 CASSGEGTTLSYGYTF
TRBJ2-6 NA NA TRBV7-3 CASSLEGGVVSGANVLTF
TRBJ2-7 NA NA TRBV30 CAFRSIYYEQYF
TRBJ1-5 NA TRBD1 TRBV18 CASSPGTGDNQPQHF
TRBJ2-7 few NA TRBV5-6 CASSWGRSYEQYF
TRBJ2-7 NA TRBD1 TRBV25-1 CASSAFGTGPYEQYF
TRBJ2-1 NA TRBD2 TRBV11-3 CASSSGLAGRGDEQFF
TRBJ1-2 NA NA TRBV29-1 CSVEGQTTNYGYTF
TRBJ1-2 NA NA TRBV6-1 CASSENPGDYGYTF
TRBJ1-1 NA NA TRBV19 CASSSIDRPEAFF
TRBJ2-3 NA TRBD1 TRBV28 CASSLRQGAHRTDTQYF
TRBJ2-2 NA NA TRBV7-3 CASSFASANTGELFF
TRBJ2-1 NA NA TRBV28 CASSSTSSSYNEQFF
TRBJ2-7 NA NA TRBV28 CASSSTGGDPYEQYF
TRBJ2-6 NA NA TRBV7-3 CASSPGGSGSSGANVLTF
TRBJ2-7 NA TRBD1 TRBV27 CASSFGTGVPYEQYF
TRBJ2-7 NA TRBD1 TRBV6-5 CASRRDSSYEQYF
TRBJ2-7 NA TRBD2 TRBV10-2 CASLGLAGGPYYEQYF
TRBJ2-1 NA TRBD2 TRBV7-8 CASGPSSGRVHEQFF
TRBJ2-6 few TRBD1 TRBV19 CASRRTGTGIRSGANVLTF
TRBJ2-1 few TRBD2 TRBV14 CASSQGYREAPYNEQFF
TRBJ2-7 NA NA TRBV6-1 CASIREEVYYEQYF
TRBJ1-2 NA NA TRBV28 CASRIDFNYGYTF
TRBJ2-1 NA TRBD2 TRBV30 CAWSPRVLAGAYNEQFF
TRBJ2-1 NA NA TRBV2 CASSWLANEQFF
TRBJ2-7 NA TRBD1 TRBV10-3 CAISEPGQGRDEQYF
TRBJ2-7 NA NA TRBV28 CATDPGTSNSYEQYF
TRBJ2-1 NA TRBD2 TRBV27 CASSLRGRAGNEQFF
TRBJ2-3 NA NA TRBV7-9 CASSLASTETDTQYF
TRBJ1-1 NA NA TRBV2 CASKREMNTEAFF
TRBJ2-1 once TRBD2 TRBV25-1 CASSDPGRGGEQFF
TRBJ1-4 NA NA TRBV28 CASSITGPNEKLFF
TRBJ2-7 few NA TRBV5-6 CASSLSSYEQYF
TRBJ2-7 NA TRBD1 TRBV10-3 CAISESTRTGNYEQYF
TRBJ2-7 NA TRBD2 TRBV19 CASSLNLAGGQRGQYF
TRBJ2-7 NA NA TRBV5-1 CASSFGGSYEQYF
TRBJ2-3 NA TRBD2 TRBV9 CASSQGGGLAGNTQYF